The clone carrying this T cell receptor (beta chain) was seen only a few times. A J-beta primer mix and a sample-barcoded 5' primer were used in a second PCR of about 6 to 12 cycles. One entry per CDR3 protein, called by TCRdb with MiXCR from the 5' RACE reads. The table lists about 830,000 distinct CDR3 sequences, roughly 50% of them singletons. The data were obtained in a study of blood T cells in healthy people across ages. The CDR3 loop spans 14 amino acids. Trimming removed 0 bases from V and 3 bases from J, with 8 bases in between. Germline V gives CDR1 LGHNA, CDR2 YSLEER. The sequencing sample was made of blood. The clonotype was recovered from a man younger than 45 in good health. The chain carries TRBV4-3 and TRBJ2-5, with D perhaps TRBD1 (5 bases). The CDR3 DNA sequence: TGCGCCAGCAGCCAAGATGCAGGGAAAGAGACCCAGTACTTC. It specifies CASSQDAGKETQYF.